What follows are 15 T cell receptor beta chains derived from one specimen sequenced in a study of shared clonotypes between healthy human individuals. The assay was immunoSEQ multiplex PCR, and TCRdb's table has in-frame clones only and misses some. This repertoire shows about 1 million clones, about 70% found once; its top ten account for about 1.5%. Specimen: memory CD4+ T cells sorted from blood. Subset denoted: CD45RA-negative fraction. The receptors derive from a man aged 18 to 29 in good health.

J is TRBJ2-2 and V is TRBV7-2, with 10 bases matching TRBD1. This CDR3 has 14 residues. The germline V gene encodes CDR1 SGHTA and CDR2 FQGNSA. V was pared by 6 bases and J by 4 bases, with 2 bases of the junction left unmatched. The CDR3 DNA sequence: TGTGCCAGCAGGGGACAGGGGACCACCGGGGAGCTGTTTTTT. This encodes CASRGQGTTGELFF. Complete variable domain (other parts from reference TRBV7-2 and TRBJ2-2): GAGVSQSPSNKVTEKGKDVELRCDPISGHTALYWYRQSLGQGLEFLIYFQGNSAPDKSGLPSDRFSAERTGGSVSTLTIQRTQQEDSAVYLCASRGQGTTGELFFGEGSRLTVL.

The V gene is TRBV5-6, the J gene TRBJ2-5; a possible D gene is TRBD2 (5 bases). Germline loops: CDR1 SGHDT, CDR2 YYEEEE. V lost 0 bases, J lost 2 bases, and 8 bases lay in between. The CDR3 runs 14 residues. CDR3 region: CASSLAGVQETQYF. DNA for the CDR3: TGTGCCAGCAGCTTGGCCGGGGTTCAAGAGACCCAGTACTTC.

The rearrangement joins TRBV5-1 to TRBJ2-3; perhaps TRBD2 as D (5 bases). The CDR3 consists of 14 residues. Germline V gives CDR1 SGHRS, CDR2 YFSETQ. Trimming shortened V by 3 bases and J by 4 bases, and 12 bases separated the two germline ends. CDR3 nucleotides: TGCGCCAGCAGCTCAAGGACTTGGGCAGATACGCAGTATTTT. Protein product: CASSSRTWADTQYF.

The CDR3 nucleotides read TGTGCCAGCAGCCGGACAGGGACCTCCTACAATGAGCAGTTCTTC. Translated, it gives CASSRTGTSYNEQFF. The chain links TRBV7-2 to TRBJ2-1, with 8 bases fitting TRBD1. From germline, CDR1 is SGHTA and CDR2 FQGNSA. V trimming: 5 bases; J trimming: 0 bases; junction bases outside the gene matches: 3. The CDR3 spans 15 residues.

A few counts support this clone. The rearrangement links TRBV7-9 to TRBJ2-4; possible D gene TRBD2, 5 bases. The CDR3 consists of 13 residues. The V gene lost 5 bases and the J gene lost 3 bases, with 8 bases spanning the gap. Germline V gene sequence: CDR1 SEHNR, CDR2 FQNEAQ (reference sequence). CDR3 region: CASSVGLKNIQYF. CDR3 nucleotides: TGTGCCAGCAGCGTCGGACTCAAAAACATTCAGTACTTC.

The gene calls are TRBV18 and TRBJ2-2; TRBD1 is a possible D gene (5 bases). This CDR3 is 17 amino acids long. CDR1 is KGHSH, CDR2 LQKENI, per germline. V lost 3 bases to trimming and J lost 3 bases, with 17 bases between them. CDR3 bases: TGTGCCAGCTCACCCTTATCCAGGGTAACGGACACCGGGGAGCTGTTTTTT. Its protein is CASSPLSRVTDTGELFF.

This clone occurred many times. The V gene is TRBV6-5, the J gene TRBJ2-7; 8 bases agree with TRBD1. Germline CDR1 and CDR2: MNHEY and SVGAGI. The J segment lost 6 bases and the V segment lost 7 bases, leaving 14 bases of the junction unmatched. CDR3 length: 15 amino acids. The CDR3 here is CASTYRDTGGREQYF. As DNA, the CDR3 is TGTGCCAGCACCTACCGGGATACAGGGGGGCGCGAGCAGTACTTC.

This clone was seen only a few times. The rearrangement links TRBV10-3 to TRBJ2-7; D call uncertain. V was pared by 3 bases and J by 6 bases, with 18 bases between. Germline V gene data show CDR1 as ENHRY and CDR2 as SYGVKD. The CDR3 runs to 15 residues. CDR3 residues: CAISDARPYEGEQYF. The CDR3 nucleotides read TGTGCCATCAGTGACGCAAGGCCCTACGAAGGCGAGCAGTACTTC.

V usage is TRBV4-1 and J usage is TRBJ2-1; 11 positions agree with TRBD2. CDR3 length: 17 amino acids. The V gene end was trimmed by 0 bases and the J gene end by 5 bases; junction bases not matched to a gene: 6. CDR1 and CDR2 (germline): MGHRA, YSYEKL. For the CDR3, the DNA is TGCGCCAGCAGCCAAGAACGGCTAGCGGGGGGTAACAATGAGCAGTTCTTC. Amino acids: CASSQERLAGGNNEQFF.

On this clone: Other DNA sequences within the sample encode an identical CDR3. This chain uses TRBV2 with TRBJ2-3; TRBD2 aligns across 9 bases. The CDR3 runs to 15 residues. The germline gives CDR1 SNHLY, CDR2 FYNNEI. After removal of 4 bases from V and 2 bases from J, the junction contained 4 bases not matched to a gene. In DNA form, the CDR3 reads TGTGCCAGCAGTGTGAGACTAGCGGACACAGATACGCAGTATTTT. Its protein product is CASSVRLADTDTQYF.

This clone was observed at least ten times. V is TRBV6-1 and J is TRBJ1-6; no clear D. Germline CDR1 is MNHNS and CDR2 is SASEGT. The CDR3 has 16 residues. The V and J ends lost 1 base and 4 bases respectively, with 11 bases between them. The CDR3 DNA reads as TGTGCCAGCAGTGAAGGTCGCATTGCATATAATTCACCCCTCCACTTT. Protein sequence: CASSEGRIAYNSPLHF.

The V and J genes are TRBV5-1 and TRBJ2-2; no firm D call. CDR3 length equals 14 residues. Germline V gene data show CDR1 as SGHRS and CDR2 as YFSETQ. V shed 5 bases and J shed 8 bases, with 16 bases lying between them. The CDR3 DNA follows: TGCGCCAGCAGGAGCAGCCTTTCCGCGGGGGAGCTGTTTTTT. This codes for CASRSSLSAGELFF.

For this clone: A clone one base away is much larger, so this may be a read error. The sample contains more than one DNA sequence encoding this CDR3. The J gene is TRBJ1-2, the V gene TRBV30; D uncertain. Looked up from germline, CDR1 is GTSNPN and CDR2 is SVGIG (reference sequence). CDR3 length: 11 amino acids. V shed 1 base and J shed 4 bases, with 4 bases lying between them. CDR3 region: CAWSGAYGYTF. CDR3 coding DNA: TGTGCCTGGAGTGGGGCCTATGGCTACACCTTC.

This chain joins TRBV7-2 and TRBJ1-3, with D unresolved. Germline V CDR1 and CDR2: SGHTA, FQGNSA. This CDR3 has 16 residues. Trimming pared 6 bases from V and 0 bases from J, leaving 15 bases between. Here the CDR3 DNA reads TGTGCCAGCAGTGGGGTGAATCTGGACTCTGGAAACACCATATATTTT. Its protein product is CASSGVNLDSGNTIYF.

The chain has TRBV4-1 and TRBJ2-1; 16 nucleotides match TRBD2. This CDR3 is built from 20 residues. CDR1 and CDR2 from the germline V gene are MGHRA and YSYEKL. The junction had 9 bases not matched to a gene; V was cut back by 3 bases and J by 1 base. The CDR3 loop reads CASSHSGTSGRGGSYNEQFF. CDR3 bases: TGCGCCAGCAGCCACTCCGGGACTAGCGGGAGGGGGGGGTCCTACAATGAGCAGTTCTTC.